Listed below are T cell receptor beta chains from one sample, sequenced in a study of blood T cell repertoires in COVID-19. Produced via immunoSEQ multiplex PCR; TCRdb's table is partial and in-frame only. In the table there are 130,000 to 150,000 clones, 88% of which are singletons. Material: peripheral blood. Receptors originate from a man in his 70s with acute or convalescent COVID-19. CDR3s leave out the opening cysteine and the closing phenylalanine or tryptophan. Fields, in order: V gene, J gene, CDR3 length, CDR3 protein.

TRBV6-5	TRBJ2-1	11	ASIQDTYNEQF
TRBV6-6	TRBJ1-3	14	ASSPPTAGAGNTIY
TRBV10-2	TRBJ1-3	14	ASSGGFLGYGNTIY
TRBV5-6	TRBJ2-1	9	ASSLYYEQF
TRBV10-1	TRBJ1-2	16	ASSERGDRGLVYYGYT
TRBV29-1	TRBJ2-3	8	SADSRTQY
TRBV5-4	TRBJ2-3	13	ASSLGGGFRDTQY
TRBV28	TRBJ1-2	12	ASSLVGARVGYT
TRBV3-1/TRBV3-2	TRBJ2-1	16	ASSQDRLAVSSYNEQF
TRBV27	TRBJ1-1	9	ATRGMGEAF
TRBV18	TRBJ2-3	11	ASSLPPRDTQY
TRBV11-2	TRBJ1-6	12	ASSQTAGNSPLH
TRBV6-1	TRBJ1-2	13	ASSEASYRNYGYT
TRBV5-5	TRBJ1-4	12	ASRLSGGHEKLF
TRBV6-1	TRBJ1-4	15	ASSEEVGGQRNEKLF
TRBV18	TRBJ2-7	12	ASSLAATMDEQY